This TCR beta chain was obtained from a study of blood T cell repertoires in COVID-19. Looking at the study overall: Samples of COVID-19 (acute and convalescent) were obtained from the United States, Italy and Spain. T cells, B-cell-depleted T cells, or PBMCs provided the cDNA or gDNA that served as material.

Per the original methods: Quantification of nucleated cells was approximated via reference gene primer amplification. Assay: immunoSEQ multiplex PCR; the TCRdb copy retains only in-frame clones and omits some. V, J and clone size were drawn from that table, and D and trimming were deduced from the DNA. Of some 150,000 clones in the sample, more than 60% were seen once. The CDR3 extends over 15 amino acids. The germline V and J ends were trimmed by 6 bases and 2 bases, with 11 bases remaining between them. Germline assignment: CDR1 LNHDA and CDR2 SQIVND (reference sequence). A single count supports this clone.

The source material was peripheral blood. This clonotype was sampled from a woman aged 45-65 years with active or convalescent COVID-19. V gene TRBV19 combines with J gene TRBJ2-6, with D possibly being TRBD2 (7 bases). CDR3 region: CASRRGGPGANVLTF. CDR3 bases: TGTGCCAGTAGGAGGGGGGGGCCTGGGGCCAACGTCCTGACTTTC.